Below are 3 T cell receptor beta chains sequenced from a single sample in a study of spatial heterogeneity in lung cancer (dated by TCRdb to 2018 to 2020). The time point label here, explained by the study, means: sample taken at primary tumor resection. To prepare the library, 5' RACE was applied. The sequencer listed for this sample is NextSeq 500. Clones were called with MiXCR by TCRdb after fastp trimmed the public reads at Q25, and only in-frame beta chains were retained. Here each entry gathers all rows of one CDR3 protein and keeps the most common genes and DNA. The sample table contains about 24,000 distinct CDR3 sequences; only one count was recorded for approximately 3% of them. The top ten clonotypes cover 29% of the sample. The sequencing used PBMCs, collected at surgery. Receptor source: a female donor with early-stage non-small cell lung cancer.

Ten or more counts support this clonotype. V gene TRBV7-3 combines with J gene TRBJ2-7; 7 bases match TRBD2. The CDR3 has 13 amino acids. V gave up 5 bases and J gave up 3 bases; unmatched junction bases: 4. Germline V gene sequence: CDR1 SGHTA, CDR2 FQGTGA. The CDR3 protein is CASSPGEGYEQYF. The CDR3 coding sequence is TGTGCCAGCAGCCCGGGGGAGGGCTACGAGCAGTACTTC. Full variable domain (rest looked up from reference TRBV7-3 and TRBJ2-7): GAGVSQTPSNKVTEKGKYVELRCDPISGHTALYWYRQSLGQGPEFLIYFQGTGAADDSGLPNDRFFAVRPEGSVSTLKIQRTERGDSAVYLCASSPGEGYEQYFGPGTRLTVT.

This clonotype was seen repeatedly, ten times or more. The chain recombines TRBV6-1 with TRBJ2-7; 9 bases line up with TRBD2. CDR3 length: 16 amino acids. Germline-derived CDR1 and CDR2 are MNHNS and SASEGT. V was clipped by 1 base and J by 3 bases; unmatched bases: 7. The CDR3 loop reads CASSEVSGRSVYEQYF. CDR3 in DNA: TGTGCCAGCAGTGAAGTAAGCGGGAGGTCAGTCTACGAGCAGTACTTC.

There are many counts of this clonotype. V gene TRBV10-3 combines with J gene TRBJ1-2; no firm D call. This CDR3 is 16 amino acids long. V lost 2 bases and J 1 base, leaving 14 bases between the germline ends. CDR1 is ENHRY, CDR2 SYGVKD, per germline. This chain's CDR3 is CAISEIGHPLNYGYTF. In DNA form, the CDR3 reads TGTGCCATCAGTGAGATTGGGCACCCACTTAACTATGGCTACACCTTC.